This T cell receptor beta chain was captured in a study of shared clonotypes between healthy human individuals. Study-level results: It was the few donors that limited the genetic and exposure-history diversity represented.

Per the original data handling: ImmunoSEQ supplied junction-only sequences lacking quality scores, so filtering was different. Only in-frame clones appear in the TCRdb table, and some are missing; sequencing was by immunoSEQ multiplex PCR. That table furnishes V, J and clone size, whereas the DNA furnished D and trimming. This sample has fewer than 2.5 million clones, with over 85% found just once. Concerning this clone itself: Its antigen remains unidentified.

Trimming removed 4 bases from V and 0 bases from J; junction bases left unmatched: 3. The CDR3 covers 17 residues. The germline gives CDR1 SGHRS, CDR2 YFSETQ. Material for sequencing was naive CD4+ T cells from PBMCs. Described subset: CD45RA+ positively selected. V and J are TRBV5-1 and TRBJ2-2; 13 bases fit TRBD2. This TCR came from a man younger than 30 in good health. Some clones in this sample may be carry-over from other donors' samples. The CDR3 nucleotides read TGCGCCAGCAGCACGGGACTAGCGGGACCGAACACCGGGGAGCTGTTTTTT. This translates into CASSTGLAGPNTGELFF. Full variable domain (remainder filled in from reference TRBV5-1 and TRBJ2-2): KAGVTQTPRYLIKTRGQQVTLSCSPISGHRSVSWYQQTPGQGLQFLFEYFSETQRNKGNFPGRFSGRQFSNSRSEMNVSTLELGDSALYLCASSTGLAGPNTGELFFGEGSRLTVL.